This T cell receptor beta chain was recorded in a study of blood T cell repertoires in COVID-19. Study details: Samples of COVID-19 (acute and convalescent) were obtained from the United States, Italy and Spain. T cells, B-cell-depleted T cells, or PBMCs provided the cDNA or gDNA that served as material.

Trimming removed 4 bases from V and 5 bases from J, with 8 bases in between. The length of the CDR3 is 12 residues. Libraries were prepared by immunoSEQ multiplex PCR; TCRdb keeps only in-frame clonotypes and omits some of them. This table holds 400,000 to 550,000 clones, 70% to 90% found once. Recruitment covered about two dozen US areas and drew participants whose ages spanned about 18 to 95 years. This clone appeared once. Sequencing was performed on PBMCs or T cells enriched from blood (not recorded which). V and J are TRBV12-3 or TRBV12-4 and TRBJ1-1; perhaps TRBD1 as D (6 bases). The TCR comes from a young woman with acute COVID-19. The CDR3 reads CASSSGATEAFF. CDR3 coding DNA: TGTGCCAGCAGTTCAGGGGCAACTGAAGCTTTCTTT.